The 27 T cell receptor beta chains below come from one sample, sequenced in a study of shared clonotypes between healthy human individuals. Method: immunoSEQ multiplex PCR; TCRdb's copy keeps in-frame clones and lacks some. The repertoire includes around 700,000 clones, 72% of them detected once, and under 2% sits in the top ten. The sequenced sample consisted of memory CD4+ T cells sorted from blood. Subset described: CD45RA-negative fraction. Receptor source: a woman between 25 and 40 years old in good health.

The chain links TRBV19 to TRBJ1-1; D may be TRBD1 (5 bases). The CDR3 has 14 amino acids. Between the trimmed V and J ends, which lost 2 bases and 4 bases, there was a span of 11 bases. Per germline, CDR1 LNHDA and CDR2 SQIVND (reference sequence). CDR3 in amino acids: CASSIRGDSTEAFF. CDR3 sequence (DNA): TGTGCCAGTAGTATACGGGGGGATTCCACTGAAGCTTTCTTT.

This clone has a handful of counts. The CDR3 DNA follows: TGTGCCAGTACCAGGGAGGGGACTAGCAATCAGCCCCAGCATTTT. It specifies CASTREGTSNQPQHF. V usage is TRBV19 and J usage is TRBJ1-5, with D tentatively TRBD1 (5 bases). Per germline, CDR1 LNHDA and CDR2 SQIVND (reference sequence). The CDR3 runs 15 residues. Trimming removed 7 bases at V and 0 bases at J, with 13 bases between.

This chain links TRBV27 with TRBJ1-5; 7 positions agree with TRBD1. The CDR3 contains 19 residues. V was pared by 4 bases and J by 5 bases, with 20 bases of the junction left unmatched. CDR1 MNHEY and CDR2 SMNVEV come from the germline V gene (reference sequence). DNA for the CDR3: TGTGCCAGCAGTTCGATACCCGGGACAGACTCAGTAGCTGATCAGCCCCAGCATTTT. Translating gives CASSSIPGTDSVADQPQHF.

The rearrangement links TRBV7-2 to TRBJ1-4, with 7 bases matching TRBD1. The V gene's germline CDR1 is SGHTA and CDR2 FQGNSA. The CDR3 covers 15 residues. V dropped 4 bases and J dropped 3; count of bases not matched to a gene: 5. CDR3 amino acids: CASSSGQMPNEKLFF. In DNA form, the CDR3 reads TGTGCCAGCAGCTCGGGACAGATGCCTAATGAAAAACTGTTTTTT.

V is TRBV15 and J is TRBJ2-7, with 7 bases lining up with TRBD2. This CDR3 has 13 residues. CDR1 LNHNV and CDR2 YYDKDF come from the germline V gene (reference sequence). The J segment lost 5 bases and the V segment lost 5 bases, leaving 6 bases of the junction unmatched. The DNA for the CDR3 is TGTGCCACCAGCGGCGCGGGAGACGACGAGCAGTACTTC. It specifies CATSGAGDDEQYF.

This clone was found once. The chain recombines TRBV11-3 with TRBJ2-1; TRBD2 aligns across 9 bases. The germline V gene has CDR1 SGHNT and CDR2 YENEEA. V lost 5 bases and J lost 6; bases outside the gene matches: 14. This CDR3 is 17 amino acids long. Written as DNA, the CDR3 is TGTGCCAGCAGCACCGGGACTAGCTCCACGGGAGTCAATGAGCAGTTCTTC. Its protein product is CASSTGTSSTGVNEQFF. The entire variable domain, with the rest obtained from reference TRBV11-3 and TRBJ2-1, is as follows: EAGVVQSPRYKIIEKKQPVAFWCNPISGHNTLYWYLQNLGQGPELLIRYENEEAVDDSQLPKDRFSAERLKGVDSTLKIQPAELGDSAVYLCASSTGTSSTGVNEQFFGPGTRLTVL.

The chain links TRBV11-2 to TRBJ2-7, with a weak D call TRBD1 (6 bases). V was cut by 4 bases and J by 10 bases, with 14 bases left in between. This CDR3 is 12 amino acids long. The germline V gene has CDR1 SGHAT and CDR2 FQNNGV. Here the CDR3 DNA reads TGTGCCAGCAGCTCCGAGGACAGTCCACAGTACTTC. Protein: CASSSEDSPQYF.

The chain joins TRBV27 to TRBJ1-5; TRBD1 agrees at 10 bases. The CDR3 has 15 amino acids. CDR1 and CDR2 (germline): MNHEY, SMNVEV (reference sequence). J gave up 7 bases and V 6 bases, and 9 bases lay outside the gene matches. The CDR3 loop reads CASSPDRGLGQPQHF. The CDR3 DNA is TGTGCCAGCAGCCCCGACAGGGGGCTGGGACAGCCCCAGCATTTT.

V and J are TRBV13 and TRBJ2-7; D assignment may be TRBD1 or TRBD2 (5 bases each). This CDR3 region has 15 residues. CDR1 and CDR2 (germline): PRHDT, FYEKMQ (reference sequence). Trimming cost V 8 bases and J 1 base, with 18 bases left between them. CDR3 coding DNA: TGTGCCAGCCAAAATAGTAGGGACGGTTCCTACGAGCAGTACTTC. This codes for CASQNSRDGSYEQYF.

The chain is built from TRBV11-3 and TRBJ2-1, with D perhaps matching TRBD2 (6 bases). This CDR3 spans 15 amino acids. Germline V gene data show CDR1 as SGHNT and CDR2 as YENEEA. Trimming shortened V by 5 bases and J by 9 bases, and 20 bases separated the two germline ends. As DNA, the CDR3 is TGTGCCAGCAGCCACTCCGGGACTCCGAACGGTGAGCAGTTCTTC. Translating it yields CASSHSGTPNGEQFF.

This clone was counted between two and nine times. J is TRBJ2-7 and V is TRBV2; TRBD1 matches 7 bases. The CDR3 is made up of 12 amino acids. Germline-derived CDR1 and CDR2 are SNHLY and FYNNEI. Unmatched junction bases numbered 6, after V lost 6 bases and J lost 7 bases. CDR3 DNA sequence: TGTGCCAGCAGGGGACAGCTCGGTGAGCAGTACTTC. It codes for CASRGQLGEQYF. Full variable domain (remainder filled in from reference TRBV2 and TRBJ2-7): EPEVTQTPSHQVTQMGQEVILRCVPISNHLYFYWYRQILGQKVEFLVSFYNNEISEKSEIFDDQFSVERPDGSNFTLKIRSTKLEDSAMYFCASRGQLGEQYFGPGTRLTVT.

The sample holds many counts of this clone. The chain recombines TRBV6-1 with TRBJ2-2; D is undetermined. The CDR3 covers 13 residues. The germline V gene encodes CDR1 MNHNS and CDR2 SASEGT. Trimming pared 6 bases from V and 3 bases from J, leaving 8 bases between. CDR3 sequence reads: CASRGFDTGELFF. CDR3 in DNA: TGTGCCAGCAGGGGGTTCGACACCGGGGAGCTGTTTTTT.

This clone occurred many times. The J gene is TRBJ2-5, the V gene TRBV5-1; TRBD2 matches 10 bases. CDR1 and CDR2 (germline): SGHRS, YFSETQ. CDR3 length: 14 residues. The junction had 4 bases not matched to a gene; V was cut back by 1 base and J by 7 bases. CDR3 DNA sequence: TGCGCCAGCAGCTTGACTAGCGGGGAGCCGACCCAGTACTTC. Translating gives CASSLTSGEPTQYF.

The chain recombines TRBV19 with TRBJ2-7, with TRBD1 matching over 7 bases. Trimming at V came to 0 bases and at J to 3 bases, leaving 2 bases not matched to a gene. CDR3 length equals 14 residues. Germline CDR1 reads LNHDA; CDR2 reads SQIVND (reference sequence). CDR3: CASSIETGSYEQYF. CDR3 DNA: TGTGCCAGTAGTATAGAGACAGGGAGCTACGAGCAGTACTTC.

Concerning this clone: A much larger clone lies one base from this, so it may be a read error. Other DNA sequences in this specimen translate into the identical CDR3. V and J are TRBV7-2 and TRBJ1-1; the D is unclear. Trimming cost V 4 bases and J 3 bases, with 9 bases left between them. The CDR3 loop spans 13 amino acids. Germline CDR1 and CDR2: SGHTA and FQGNSA. DNA of the CDR3: TGTGCCAGCAGCTCTCAAAGGGACACTGAAGCTTTCTTT. This gives the protein CASSSQRDTEAFF.

The J gene is TRBJ2-3, the V gene TRBV5-1; no firm D call. The V and J ends lost 0 bases and 0 bases respectively, with 8 bases between them. Germline V gives CDR1 SGHRS, CDR2 YFSETQ. This CDR3 contains 15 residues. DNA for the CDR3: TGCGCCAGCAGCTTGGCGGTATCTAGCACAGATACGCAGTATTTT. Its protein is CASSLAVSSTDTQYF.

V is TRBV28 and J is TRBJ1-2; no firm D call. The CDR3 is 11 amino acids. With 6 bases removed from V and 8 bases from J, the gap between germline ends came to 10 bases. Germline values: CDR1 MDHEN, CDR2 SYDVKM. The CDR3 DNA sequence: TGTGCCAGCAGGGGATTGGAGGGCTACACCTTC. Translated, it gives CASRGLEGYTF.

The V gene is TRBV25-1, the J gene TRBJ2-7, with D hard to call. The V end was cut by 4 bases, the J end by 6 bases, with 13 bases between. Germline CDR1 is MGHDK and CDR2 is SYGVNS. The CDR3 extends over 13 amino acids. In DNA form, the CDR3 reads TGTGCCAGCAGTGGCAGGTCTGTTTCCGAGCAGTACTTC. It codes for CASSGRSVSEQYF.

This chain uses TRBV5-4 with TRBJ2-2; 8 bases line up with TRBD1. This CDR3 is built from 15 residues. Germline V lookup: CDR1 SGHNT, CDR2 YYREEE (reference sequence). With V trimmed by 1 base and J by 7 bases, 6 bases remained unmatched. CDR3 DNA: TGTGCCAGCAGCTTGTTGACAGGGGCAGACGGGGAGCTGTTTTTT. Its protein product is CASSLLTGADGELFF.

The gene calls are TRBV10-3 and TRBJ1-2, with D perhaps TRBD1 (6 bases). Trimming left V 7 bases short and J 1 base short, with 10 bases between. The CDR3 totals 13 residues. The germline V gene has CDR1 ENHRY and CDR2 SYGVKD. Written as DNA, the CDR3 is TGTGCCATCACACAGGGTTTTAACTATGGCTACACCTTC. Its translation: CAITQGFNYGYTF.

The rearrangement links TRBV25-1 to TRBJ2-7; 12 nucleotides match TRBD1. Per the germline V gene, CDR1 is MGHDK and CDR2 is SYGVNS. Unmatched junction bases numbered 7, after V lost 4 bases and J lost 6 bases. This CDR3 contains 15 residues. The CDR3 here is CASSAPGQGAGEQYF. The CDR3 DNA reads as TGTGCCAGCAGTGCTCCGGGACAGGGGGCCGGCGAGCAGTACTTC.

The V call is TRBV7-2, the J call TRBJ1-3; D uncertain. V lost 5 bases, J lost 4 bases, and 15 bases lay in between. From germline, CDR1 is SGHTA and CDR2 FQGNSA. The CDR3 runs to 15 residues. CDR3 DNA: TGTGCCAGCAGCCGCGTAGCGGCCTTAGGAAACACCATATATTTT. It specifies CASSRVAALGNTIYF.

V and J are TRBV11-2 and TRBJ2-1; D perhaps matches TRBD1 (6 bases). The V gene lost 6 bases and the J gene lost 12 bases, with 15 bases spanning the gap. This CDR3 region has 12 residues. Germline V gives CDR1 SGHAT, CDR2 FQNNGV. CDR3 in amino acids: CASSSTGWTQFF. DNA of the CDR3: TGTGCCAGCAGTTCGACAGGTTGGACGCAGTTCTTC.

This chain links TRBV5-1 with TRBJ2-3; 8 nucleotides agree with TRBD1. V lost 0 bases to trimming and J lost 6 bases; unmatched junction nucleotides: 9. CDR1 and CDR2 (germline): SGHRS, YFSETQ. The length of the CDR3 is 16 residues. The CDR3 loop reads CASSLGQGIGVDTQYF. As DNA, the CDR3 is TGCGCCAGCAGCTTGGGACAGGGGATCGGGGTGGATACGCAGTATTTT.

CDR3 sequence: CASSYLLAGGGEQYF. In DNA, the CDR3 is TGCGCCAGCAGCTACTTGCTAGCGGGAGGGGGAGAGCAGTACTTC. The V and J genes are TRBV10-2 and TRBJ2-7, with 12 nucleotides matching TRBD2. The CDR3 totals 15 residues. From germline, CDR1 is WSHSY and CDR2 SAAADI. V was pared by 6 bases and J by 7 bases, with 10 bases of the junction left unmatched.

The chain employs TRBV7-9 and TRBJ1-4; D is possibly TRBD1 (6 bases). This CDR3 has 11 amino acids. Trimming shortened V by 7 bases and J by 10 bases, and 10 bases separated the two germline ends. CDR1 is SEHNR, CDR2 FQNEAQ, per germline (reference sequence). CDR3 sequence (DNA): TGTGCCAGCACCCAAGGGGGAAAACTGTTTTTT. This sequence encodes CASTQGGKLFF.

This clone has only one observation. The chain combines TRBV7-9 with TRBJ2-1; a weak D match, TRBD1 (6 bases). This CDR3 is 14 amino acids long. The V end lost 2 bases, the J end lost 6 bases, and 11 bases lay between the germline ends. From germline, CDR1 is SEHNR and CDR2 FQNEAQ (reference sequence). The CDR3, as DNA: TGTGCCAGCAGCTTACTGGGGGCCATCAATGAGCAGTTCTTC. Protein product: CASSLLGAINEQFF.